This T cell receptor beta chain was sequenced for a study of cytomegalovirus exposure and HLA in healthy donors. Findings and caveats of the study: In vitro experiments confirmed that three CMV-associated chains were specific for CMV antigens.

The donors were members of the roughly 120-subject validation cohort (separate from the roughly 660-subject first cohort). In germline, CDR1 is MNHNS, CDR2 SASEGT. There are 15 residues in the CDR3. V was clipped by 3 bases and J by 9 bases; unmatched bases: 8. Produced via immunoSEQ multiplex PCR; TCRdb's table is partial and in-frame only. The repertoire holds approximately 300,000 clones, roughly 90% seen once, with about 0.91% in the top ten. To note about this clone: The antigen remains unidentified.

The sequencing input was PBMCs. The V call is TRBV6-1, the J call TRBJ2-1, with 10 bases identical to TRBD1. This clonotype was obtained from a woman aged 18-35 years in good health and CMV-seronegative. The CDR3 sequence is CASSDRQGALSEQFF. CDR3 nucleotide sequence: TGTGCCAGCAGTGATCGACAGGGGGCGTTGAGTGAGCAGTTCTTC.